Sequencing of this T cell receptor (beta chain) was carried out in a study of cytomegalovirus exposure and HLA in healthy donors. Study-level points and caveats: There were over 150 TCR beta chains listed as cytomegalovirus-associated.

Remarks on this clone: No antigen is known for it.

This CDR3 comprises 18 residues. With V trimmed by 1 base and J by 9 bases, 13 bases remained unmatched. The PCR ran on 60 Vbeta and 13 Jbeta primers. TCRdb's table, derived via immunoSEQ multiplex PCR, lists solely in-frame clones and lacks some. The sample lists about 130,000 clones, roughly 77% occurring once. Sequencing was carried out using PBMCs. This receptor was obtained from a middle-aged woman in good health and CMV-seropositive. The chain employs TRBV23-1 and TRBJ1-6, with 9 bases that match TRBD1. TRBV23-1 is noted as an ORF with a role that remains uncertain. CDR3 sequence reads: CASSQLRTGAREGSPLHF. The CDR3 coding sequence is TGCGCCAGCAGTCAATTAAGGACAGGGGCTCGCGAGGGTTCACCCCTCCACTTT.